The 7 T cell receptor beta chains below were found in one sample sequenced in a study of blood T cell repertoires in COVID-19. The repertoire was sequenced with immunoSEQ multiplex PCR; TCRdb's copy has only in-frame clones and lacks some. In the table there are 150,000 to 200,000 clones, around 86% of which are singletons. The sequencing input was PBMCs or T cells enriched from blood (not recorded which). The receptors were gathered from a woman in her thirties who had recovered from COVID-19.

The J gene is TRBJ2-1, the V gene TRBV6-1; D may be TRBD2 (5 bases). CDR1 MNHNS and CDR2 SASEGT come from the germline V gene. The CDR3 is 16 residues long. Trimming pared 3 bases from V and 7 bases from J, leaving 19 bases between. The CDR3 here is CASSDIVGRGYNEQFF. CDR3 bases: TGTGCCAGCAGTGATATAGTGGGGAGAGGGTATAATGAGCAGTTCTTC.

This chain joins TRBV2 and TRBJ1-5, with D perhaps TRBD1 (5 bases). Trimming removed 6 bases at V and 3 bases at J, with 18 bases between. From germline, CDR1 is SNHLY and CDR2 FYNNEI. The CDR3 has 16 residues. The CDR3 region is CASSLNRFSNNQPQHF. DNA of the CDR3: TGTGCCAGCAGCCTGAACAGGTTTTCCAACAATCAGCCCCAGCATTTT.

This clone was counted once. CDR3: CASSLVTRGSTNEKLFF. The CDR3, as DNA: TGCGCCAGCAGCTTAGTGACAAGGGGGTCAACTAATGAAAAACTGTTTTTT. The chain links TRBV5-1 to TRBJ1-4; perhaps TRBD1 as D (6 bases). CDR1 and CDR2 (germline): SGHRS, YFSETQ. The germline V and J ends were trimmed by 2 bases and 0 bases, with 14 bases remaining between them. This CDR3 region has 17 residues.

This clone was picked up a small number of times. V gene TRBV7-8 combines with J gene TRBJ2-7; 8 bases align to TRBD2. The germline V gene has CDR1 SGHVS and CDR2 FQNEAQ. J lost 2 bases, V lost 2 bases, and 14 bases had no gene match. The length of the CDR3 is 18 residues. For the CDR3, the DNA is TGTGCCAGCAGCTTAAAAGCGGGAGCGGGGACTCGGGCCTACGAGCAGTACTTC. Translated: CASSLKAGAGTRAYEQYF.

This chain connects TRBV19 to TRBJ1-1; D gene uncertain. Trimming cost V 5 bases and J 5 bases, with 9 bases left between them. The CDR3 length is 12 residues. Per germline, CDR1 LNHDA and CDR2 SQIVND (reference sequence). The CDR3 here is CASSHGGTEAFF. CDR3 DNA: TGTGCCAGTAGTCATGGAGGAACTGAAGCTTTCTTT.

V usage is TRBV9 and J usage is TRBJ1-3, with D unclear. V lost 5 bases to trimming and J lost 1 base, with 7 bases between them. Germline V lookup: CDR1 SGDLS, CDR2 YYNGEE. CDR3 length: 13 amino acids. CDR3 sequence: CASRRESGNTIYF. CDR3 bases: TGTGCCAGCAGGAGGGAATCTGGAAACACCATATATTTT.

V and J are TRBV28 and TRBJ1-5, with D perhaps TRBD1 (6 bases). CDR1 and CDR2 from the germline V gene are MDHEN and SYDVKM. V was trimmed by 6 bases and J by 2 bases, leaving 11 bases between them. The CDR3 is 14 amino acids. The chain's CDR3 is CASRPPGGNQPQHF. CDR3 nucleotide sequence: TGTGCCAGCAGACCACCAGGGGGCAATCAGCCCCAGCATTTT.